This note documents a single T cell receptor (beta chain) sequence. This clonotype was detected ten times or more. The antigen it recognizes is unknown. Base-call qualities are not available, and no considerably larger clone is one nucleotide away. The germline V gene yields SGHRS for CDR1 and YFSETQ for CDR2. The CDR3 has 14 amino acids, counting the end cysteine and phenylalanine. Of the read, only the CDR3 DNA is kept; its 42 bases are in frame from base 1. Trimming at the junction amounts to 4 bases on V and 7 bases on J, and the germline ends lie 12 bases apart. The sample comes from a study of early T cells in non-severe SARS-CoV-2 infection listed by TCRdb under 2021. For the wider study: TCR sequencing used bulk RNA from unsorted whole blood, so alpha and beta chains could not be paired. The paper's findings and limits, for the study overall: VDJdb matching was skewed toward anti-spike CD8 responses and likely underestimated virus-specific expansions by missing private and CD4 specificities.

Libraries were made using 5' RACE. Sequenced on a NextSeq 500. The TCR library protocol attached unique molecular identifiers to individual cDNA molecules to correct for sequencing error and PCR bias. Both TCR alpha and beta chains were sequenced, and tight co-correlation was observed between alpha and beta sequence abundances in each sample. Regarding the original processing steps: Decombinator V4 was used to perform V gene, J gene and CDR3 annotation of TCR sequences. Expanded TCRs were defined as changing significantly between any two time points under a Poisson model with p below 0.0001. TCR abundances were normalised to the total number of TCRs sequenced per sample and were expressed as counts per million. MAIT TCRs were defined by TRAV1-2 paired with TRAJ12, TRAJ20 or TRAJ33, and iNKT TCRs by TRAV10 paired with TRAJ18. VDJdb, accessed on 1 November 2021, was searched for TCRs annotated for CMV, EBV and SARS-CoV-2, and TCRs annotated for more than one antigen were excluded. In TCRdb, the public reads were trimmed at Q25 with fastp and aligned with MiXCR, with productive beta chains retained. Rows are unified per CDR3 protein, each entry keeping the most common DNA and genes. For this entry, the V and J calls and clone size follow TCRdb and not the study's own pipeline. The sample has tens of thousands of distinct CDR3 sequences on record, 9.5% to 15% of them singletons. The biggest ten clones account for about 4.2% of the sample.

A case-control design nested within a healthcare worker cohort in London, UK, was used, with weekly nasopharyngeal swab PCR tests and blood sampling performed. Healthcare workers were enrolled in the week of the UK lockdown, from 23 to 31 March 2020, and were followed every week for up to roughly 16 weeks. What was sequenced was whole blood. This sequence uses TRBV5-1 and TRBJ1-6; the D gene remains uncertain. The receptor was isolated from an adult who was a healthcare worker with PCR-confirmed SARS-CoV-2 infection or an uninfected control (not recorded which). Read as DNA, the sequence is TGCGCCAGCAGCAGCTCGGGGTCGAATTCACCCCTCCACTTT. The translation is CASSSSGSNSPLHF.